This is a list of T cell receptor beta chains from one sample in a study of T cell responses to AZD1222 COVID-19 vaccine. Profiling relied on immunoSEQ multiplex PCR, and the TCRdb table lists in-frame clones only, not all of them. The data show over 150,000 clones, with about 91% seen just once and about 4% held by the top ten. The source was peripheral blood, collected on day 0 of MenACWY control vaccination. The receptor set was obtained from an adult in good health. The CDR3 runs from the conserved cysteine through the conserved F or W. D genes are given only for firm matches. Clone size appears in some rows only: once, few, many, or a class for an expanded clone.

cdr3_aa	cdr3_nt	cdr3_length	v_call	j_call	d_call	clone_size
CASTLGQVSNQPQHF	TGTGCCAGCACCTTAGGACAGGTTAGCAATCAGCCCCAGCATTTT	15	TRBV6-5	TRBJ1-5	TRBD1	NA
CSASSPNREQFF	TGCAGTGCTAGTTCCCCCAATCGGGAGCAGTTCTTC	12	TRBV20-1	TRBJ2-1	NA	NA
CASSYLQANYGYTF	TGTGCCAGCAGTTATTTACAGGCTAACTATGGCTACACCTTC	14	TRBV6-6	TRBJ1-2	NA	NA
CASSLASRGAVGANVLTF	TGTGCCAGCAGCTTAGCCTCCAGGGGAGCGGTCGGGGCCAACGTCCTGACTTTC	18	TRBV7-9	TRBJ2-6	NA	NA
CASSLSTGRETETQYF	TGCGCCAGCAGCTTGTCCACTGGGCGGGAAACAGAGACCCAGTACTTC	16	TRBV5-1	TRBJ2-5	NA	NA
CASSQTGSLHF	TGTGCCAGCAGCCAGACAGGGTCCCTCCACTTT	11	TRBV3-1/TRBV3-2	TRBJ1-6	TRBD1	few
CASSGGREGYNEQFF	TGTGCCAGCAGTGGAGGGCGGGAGGGCTACAATGAGCAGTTCTTC	15	TRBV27	TRBJ2-1	TRBD2	once
CASSLGSAGGREKLFF	TGTGCCAGCAGCTTAGGCTCGGCAGGGGGAAGGGAAAAACTGTTTTTT	16	TRBV7-6	TRBJ1-4	TRBD1	NA
CASISRSKTEAFF	TGTGCCAGTATATCTAGGTCGAAGACTGAAGCTTTCTTT	13	TRBV19	TRBJ1-1	NA	NA
CASSLGGEAAISPLHF	TGCGCCAGCAGCTTGGGGGGTGAGGCAGCCATTTCACCCCTCCACTTT	16	TRBV5-1	TRBJ1-6	NA	NA
CASGLDRGLYEQYF	TGTGCTAGTGGTTTGGACAGGGGGCTGTACGAGCAGTACTTC	14	TRBV12-5	TRBJ2-7	TRBD1	NA
CASSSIRTEAFF	TGTGCCAGCAGTTCCATCCGGACTGAAGCTTTCTTT	12	TRBV12-3/TRBV12-4	TRBJ1-1	NA	NA
CASEIDYEQYF	TGTGCTAGTGAGATCGACTACGAGCAGTACTTC	11	TRBV12-5	TRBJ2-7	NA	NA
CSVLGSWKEKLFF	TGCAGCGTCCTGGGGAGCTGGAAAGAAAAACTGTTTTTT	13	TRBV29-1	TRBJ1-4	NA	NA
CASSLGSGRASNEQFF	TGTGCTAGCAGCTTAGGTAGCGGGAGGGCCAGCAATGAGCAGTTCTTC	16	TRBV7-7	TRBJ2-1	TRBD2	NA
CASSYPGPTETQYF	TGTGCCAGCAGTTACCCCGGGCCGACGGAGACCCAGTACTTC	14	TRBV6-5	TRBJ2-5	NA	NA
CSANIPGVYTF	TGCAGTGCTAACATTCCCGGCGTCTACACCTTC	11	TRBV20-1	TRBJ1-2	NA	once
CASSAVMNTEAFF	TGTGCCAGCAGCGCGGTGATGAACACTGAAGCTTTCTTT	13	TRBV9	TRBJ1-1	NA	NA
CASTLLGADNYGYTF	TGTGCCAGTACTTTACTCGGGGCCGATAACTATGGCTACACCTTC	15	TRBV19	TRBJ1-2	NA	few
CASLYEQYF	TGTGCCTCCCTATACGAGCAGTACTTC	9	TRBV10-3	TRBJ2-7	NA	NA
CASSPLRDSSTDTQYF	TGTGCCAGCAGCCCGCTCCGGGACTCCAGCACAGATACGCAGTATTTT	16	TRBV4-2	TRBJ2-3	NA	NA
CASDTGGSGNTIYF	TGTGCCAGCGATACCGGGGGGTCTGGAAACACCATATATTTT	14	TRBV28	TRBJ1-3	NA	NA